One sample yielded the 26 T cell receptor beta chains listed below, sequenced in a study of T cell changes during pregnancy in multiple sclerosis. Sequencing used immunoSEQ multiplex PCR; TCRdb keeps in-frame clones, though not all of them. The data show about 21,000 clones, approximately 86% seen once. This material consisted of CD4+ T cells from peripheral blood mononuclear cells, taken in the first trimester of pregnancy. These receptors were obtained from a female donor in good health, enrolled as a control in a pregnancy study.

J is TRBJ1-5 and V is TRBV19; D is perhaps TRBD1 (5 bases). Germline V gene data show CDR1 as LNHDA and CDR2 as SQIVND (reference sequence). This CDR3 is built from 11 residues. V was pared by 3 bases and J by 11 bases, with 8 bases between. This CDR3 is CASSIKGTQHF. The CDR3 nucleotides read TGTGCCAGTAGTATCAAGGGGACCCAGCATTTT.

The chain uses TRBV11-2 and TRBJ2-1; TRBD2 agrees at 9 bases. Germline CDR1 and CDR2: SGHAT and FQNNGV. There are 19 residues in the CDR3. With 5 bases clipped from V and 6 bases from J, the junction kept 20 bases outside the gene matches. Here the CDR3 reads CASSPTLGSGRGRGNEQFF. The DNA of the CDR3 is TGTGCCAGCAGCCCTACCCTGGGTAGCGGGAGAGGTCGAGGCAATGAGCAGTTCTTC.

V gene TRBV11-2 combines with J gene TRBJ1-3; TRBD1 matches 9 bases. CDR1 and CDR2 from the germline V gene are SGHAT and FQNNGV. This CDR3 comprises 17 residues. V dropped 3 bases and J dropped 3; count of bases not matched to a gene: 9. The CDR3 coding sequence is TGTGCCAGCAGCTTCGGGACAGGGAATTCCTATGGAAACACCATATATTTT. It encodes CASSFGTGNSYGNTIYF.

The V and J genes are TRBV30 and TRBJ2-3; no definite D call. This CDR3 is 12 amino acids long. Germline CDR1 and CDR2: GTSNPN and SVGIG (reference sequence). Trimming stripped 0 bases from V and 5 bases from J, with 6 bases between. CDR3 residues: CAWSVGQDTQYF. The CDR3 DNA follows: TGTGCCTGGAGTGTTGGGCAAGATACGCAGTATTTT.

This clone was counted only a few times. The chain is built from TRBV7-2 and TRBJ2-1; 8 bases are shared with TRBD2. Trimming removed 2 bases from V and 12 bases from J; junction bases left unmatched: 12. Germline lookup yields CDR1 SGHTA and CDR2 FQGNSA. The CDR3 length is 15 residues. CDR3 protein: CASSLPGGAGNRQFF. CDR3 bases: TGTGCCAGCAGCTTACCCGGGGGGGCCGGGAATCGGCAGTTCTTC. Drawing the rest from reference TRBV7-2 and TRBJ2-1, the complete variable domain is GAGVSQSPSNKVTEKGKDVELRCDPISGHTALYWYRQSLGQGLEFLIYFQGNSAPDKSGLPSDRFSAERTGGSVSTLTIQRTQQEDSAVYLCASSLPGGAGNRQFFGPGTRLTVL.

Sample share makes this clone medium-sized. The chain has TRBV9 and TRBJ2-2, with 9 nucleotides matching TRBD2. The CDR3 is made up of 14 amino acids. Germline lookup yields CDR1 SGDLS and CDR2 YYNGEE. V lost 3 bases, J lost 7 bases, and 4 bases stayed unmatched. The CDR3 here is CASSGLAVDGELFF. CDR3 in DNA: TGTGCCAGCAGCGGACTAGCGGTAGACGGGGAGCTGTTTTTT.

The chain joins TRBV9 to TRBJ2-7; TRBD2 might be the D (5 bases). The CDR3 has 13 amino acids. Trimming took off 4 bases at V and 4 bases at J, with 12 bases between the two ends. Per the germline V gene, CDR1 is SGDLS and CDR2 is YYNGEE. The CDR3 nucleotides read TGTGCCAGCAGCCCCCGTCCGGGGTACGAGCAGTACTTC. Translation: CASSPRPGYEQYF.

A word on this clone: Other DNA sequences in this specimen translate into the identical CDR3. In DNA, the CDR3 is TGTGCCAGCAGCTCCCGACAGGGGCGAGTGGACACTGAAGCTTTCTTT. Its translation: CASSSRQGRVDTEAFF. The chain carries TRBV7-2 and TRBJ1-1, with 8 bases matching TRBD1. Germline V CDR1 and CDR2: SGHTA, FQGNSA. The CDR3 sequence is 16 residues long. After removal of 4 bases from V and 3 bases from J, the junction contained 10 bases not matched to a gene. The complete variable domain, with remaining parts taken from reference TRBV7-2 and TRBJ1-1, reads GAGVSQSPSNKVTEKGKDVELRCDPISGHTALYWYRQSLGQGLEFLIYFQGNSAPDKSGLPSDRFSAERTGGSVSTLTIQRTQQEDSAVYLCASSSRQGRVDTEAFFGQGTRLTVV.

The chain uses TRBV11-3 and TRBJ1-1; TRBD1 might be the D (5 bases). V was trimmed by 5 bases and J by 7 bases, leaving 14 bases between them. Germline V gives CDR1 SGHNT, CDR2 YENEEA. This CDR3 contains 13 residues. CDR3 nucleotide sequence: TGTGCCAGCAGCCAGGCGGGGGGAAATGAAGCTTTCTTT. This codes for CASSQAGGNEAFF.

This rearrangement joins TRBV6-1 to TRBJ2-3; 13 bases line up with TRBD2. Germline CDR1 reads MNHNS; CDR2 reads SASEGT. V shed 11 bases and J 2 bases; nucleotides not matched to a gene: 4. The CDR3 spans 14 residues. CDR3 loop: CAGGLAGTTDTQYF. In nucleotides, the CDR3 is TGTGCCGGGGGACTAGCGGGAACCACAGATACGCAGTATTTT.

The chain joins TRBV5-8 to TRBJ1-4; 9 bases are shared with TRBD1. With 4 bases clipped from V and 5 bases from J, the junction kept 3 bases outside the gene matches. CDR1 SGHTS and CDR2 YDEGEE come from the germline V gene. The CDR3 covers 14 residues. The CDR3 is CASSPGTGNEKLFF. The CDR3 nucleotides are TGTGCCAGCAGCCCTGGGACAGGGAATGAAAAACTGTTTTTT.

The chain has TRBV30 and TRBJ2-1; D is perhaps TRBD1 (5 bases). This CDR3 region has 13 residues. V was clipped by 3 bases and J by 10 bases, with 16 bases between them. CDR1 and CDR2 from the germline V gene are GTSNPN and SVGIG (reference sequence). The CDR3 DNA is TGTGCCTGGAGCCCTACAACCAAGGGGGAGCAGTTCTTC. Residues: CAWSPTTKGEQFF.

This clone showed up just a few times. V is TRBV7-9 and J is TRBJ1-4; D gene uncertain. The CDR3 has 13 residues. V was cut by 3 bases and J by 7 bases, with 9 bases left in between. Germline values: CDR1 SEHNR, CDR2 FQNEAQ (reference sequence). The CDR3 nucleotides read TGTGCCAGCAGCTTTGGAGGACGTGAAAAACTGTTTTTT. Amino acid sequence: CASSFGGREKLFF. The full variable domain, with the rest looked up from reference TRBV7-9 and TRBJ1-4, is DTGVSQNPRHKITKRGQNVTFRCDPISEHNRLYWYRQTLGQGPEFLTYFQNEAQLEKSRLLSDRFSAERPKGSFSTLEIQRTEQGDSAMYLCASSFGGREKLFFGSGTQLSVL.

This clone was recorded only once. This chain uses TRBV4-1 with TRBJ1-2; the D gene is possibly TRBD1 (6 bases). The V and J ends lost 2 bases and 1 base respectively, with 14 bases between them. The CDR3 loop spans 16 amino acids. Germline V lookup: CDR1 MGHRA, CDR2 YSYEKL. The DNA for the CDR3 is TGCGCCAGCAGCCAAATCGGGACACTGGTTAACTATGGCTACACCTTC. This gives the protein CASSQIGTLVNYGYTF.

This chain links TRBV4-2 with TRBJ2-7, with 7 bases matching TRBD1. Germline V gene data show CDR1 as LGHNA and CDR2 as YNFKEQ. The CDR3 runs 17 residues. Trimming took 1 base from V and 6 from J; bases not matched to a gene: 15. This chain's CDR3 is CASSQVGRSGGSIEQYF. CDR3 DNA sequence: TGTGCCAGCAGCCAAGTCGGTAGGTCAGGGGGAAGCATCGAGCAGTACTTC.

The chain has TRBV15 and TRBJ2-7; tentatively, D is TRBD1 (6 bases). Germline V gene lookup returns CDR1 LNHNV and CDR2 YYDKDF (reference sequence). The CDR3 sequence is 15 residues long. Trimming left V 0 bases short and J 4 bases short, with 13 bases between. The CDR3 DNA reads as TGTGCCACCAGCAGAGATGGGCAGGGGCCATACGAGCAGTACTTC. Translating gives CATSRDGQGPYEQYF.

This clone was picked up one time. This chain links TRBV30 with TRBJ2-3; D is perhaps TRBD2 (6 bases). CDR1 is GTSNPN and CDR2 is SVGIG in the germline V gene (reference sequence). V lost 8 bases to trimming and J lost 2 bases, with 14 bases between them. This CDR3 has 13 amino acids. Here the CDR3 reads CAREEGTTDTQYF. DNA for the CDR3: TGTGCCAGAGAGGAGGGGACCACAGATACGCAGTATTTT.

The chain uses TRBV9 and TRBJ1-6, with D maybe TRBD1 (5 bases). Germline loops: CDR1 SGDLS, CDR2 YYNGEE. The CDR3 is 12 amino acids. The V end was cut by 1 base, the J end by 9 bases, with 5 bases between. This chain's CDR3 is CASSVTGSPLHF. The CDR3 coding sequence is TGTGCCAGCAGCGTAACAGGTTCACCCCTCCACTTT.

The chain carries TRBV2 and TRBJ1-2; TRBD1 matches at 9 bases. V dropped 9 bases and J dropped 2; count of bases not matched to a gene: 10. This CDR3 region has 15 residues. The germline V gene has CDR1 SNHLY and CDR2 FYNNEI. DNA for the CDR3: TGTGCCAGTCTCCCCGCCGACAGGGGGAACTATGGCTACACCTTC. It encodes CASLPADRGNYGYTF.

The genes are TRBV4-2 and TRBJ2-7, with D possibly being TRBD1 (5 bases). Germline CDR1 LGHNA, CDR2 YNFKEQ. The CDR3 consists of 13 residues. Deletions cut 2 bases from V and 3 bases from J, with 8 bases between. The chain's CDR3 is CASSQFQGYEQYF. The CDR3, as DNA: TGTGCCAGCAGCCAATTCCAGGGCTACGAGCAGTACTTC.

The V gene is TRBV19, the J gene TRBJ2-1, with 15 bases lining up with TRBD2. CDR3 size: 16 residues. CDR1 is LNHDA and CDR2 is SQIVND in the germline V gene (reference sequence). The V gene end was trimmed by 5 bases and the J gene end by 9 bases; junction bases not matched to a gene: 8. The CDR3 sequence: CASSHRTSGRVSEQFF. The CDR3 DNA reads as TGTGCCAGTAGTCATAGGACTAGCGGGAGGGTGAGTGAGCAGTTCTTC. Full variable domain (outside the CDR3, taken from reference TRBV19 and TRBJ2-1): DGGITQSPKYLFRKEGQNVTLSCEQNLNHDAMYWYRQDPGQGLRLIYYSQIVNDFQKGDIAEGYSVSREKKESFPLTVTSAQKNPTAFYLCASSHRTSGRVSEQFFGPGTRLTVL.

The V gene is TRBV10-3, the J gene TRBJ1-1; D not certain. CDR3 size: 15 residues. With 0 bases removed from V and 2 bases from J, the gap between germline ends came to 10 bases. The V gene's germline CDR1 is ENHRY and CDR2 SYGVKD. The DNA of the CDR3 is TGTGCCATCAGTGAGTCCCGCGGAGCCAACACTGAAGCTTTCTTT. Amino acids: CAISESRGANTEAFF.

V is TRBV5-8 and J is TRBJ1-2; 10 bases fit TRBD1. The CDR3 is made up of 14 amino acids. The germline V gene encodes CDR1 SGHTS and CDR2 YDEGEE. The J segment lost 3 bases and the V segment lost 3 bases, leaving 2 bases of the junction unmatched. The CDR3: CASSSGQGYYGYTF. As DNA, the CDR3 is TGTGCCAGCAGCTCGGGACAGGGGTACTATGGCTACACCTTC.

The chain uses TRBV7-9 and TRBJ2-1; D is undetermined. CDR3 size: 15 residues. Trimming took 1 base from V and 0 from J, leaving 7 bases between them. Germline CDR1 is SEHNR and CDR2 is FQNEAQ (reference sequence). The CDR3 sequence is CASSLDWASYNEQFF. The CDR3 DNA sequence: TGTGCCAGCAGCTTAGACTGGGCCTCCTACAATGAGCAGTTCTTC.

J is TRBJ2-7 and V is TRBV7-6, with a possible D match to TRBD2 (6 bases). From germline, CDR1 is SGHVS and CDR2 FNYEAQ. The CDR3 contains 16 residues. V was shortened by 4 bases and J by 7 bases, with 23 bases between the two germline ends. The CDR3 bases are TGTGCCAGCAGCTCCCTCCCTCGTAGCAGGGCGGGAGAGCAGTACTTC. Amino acids: CASSSLPRSRAGEQYF.

V gene TRBV5-1 combines with J gene TRBJ1-6; possibly TRBD1 for D (5 bases). The CDR3 length is 17 residues. Germline V gene data show CDR1 as SGHRS and CDR2 as YFSETQ. V lost 4 bases and J 7 bases, leaving 21 bases between the germline ends. The chain's CDR3 is CASSRGGPGTANSPLHF. In DNA, the CDR3 is TGCGCCAGCAGCCGCGGGGGACCCGGGACGGCAAATTCACCCCTCCACTTT. The variable domain in full, completed from reference TRBV5-1 and TRBJ1-6, reads KAGVTQTPRYLIKTRGQQVTLSCSPISGHRSVSWYQQTPGQGLQFLFEYFSETQRNKGNFPGRFSGRQFSNSRSEMNVSTLELGDSALYLCASSRGGPGTANSPLHFGNGTRLTVT.